The 8 T cell receptor beta chains in this list originate from one sample, sequenced in a study of T cells after yellow fever vaccination. TCRdb ran MiXCR on the 5' RACE reads and lists one entry per CDR3 protein. The sample lists roughly 250,000 distinct CDR3 sequences, over 10% occurring once. The specimen comprised CD4+ T cells sorted from PBMCs, sampled 45 days after the yellow fever booster vaccination. All receptors derive from a man aged 25 to 40 who received the YFV17D yellow fever vaccine.

This chain uses TRBV20-1 with TRBJ1-5, with D unresolved. CDR1 and CDR2 from the germline V gene are DFQATT and SNEGSKA (reference sequence). Trimming pared 1 base from V and 1 base from J, leaving 8 bases between. CDR3 length equals 14 residues. The CDR3, as DNA: TGCAGTGCTAGAGTTAGTGCCAGCAATCAGCCCCAGCATTTT. It translates to CSARVSASNQPQHF.

J is TRBJ1-4 and V is TRBV19, with TRBD1 matching 8 bases. V was pared by 5 bases and J by 7 bases, with 18 bases of the junction left unmatched. This CDR3 has 18 amino acids. Germline values: CDR1 LNHDA, CDR2 SQIVND (reference sequence). The CDR3 sequence: CASSRGDRTYLSGEKLFF. CDR3 in DNA: TGTGCCAGTAGTCGTGGGGACAGGACCTACCTTAGCGGTGAAAAACTGTTTTTT.

This clonotype has just a few counts. The chain links TRBV20-1 to TRBJ2-7; TRBD2 matches 16 bases. The CDR3 covers 19 residues. Germline CDR1 reads DFQATT; CDR2 reads SNEGSKA (reference sequence). Trimming at V came to 6 bases and at J to 3 bases, leaving 17 bases not matched to a gene. The DNA for the CDR3 is TGCAGTGCCCCGGACCTCCAGGGGACTAGCGGGAGGGCGAACTACGAGCAGTACTTC. Protein product: CSAPDLQGTSGRANYEQYF.

The gene calls are TRBV15 and TRBJ2-1; 9 bases agree with TRBD2. Unmatched junction bases numbered 1, after V lost 6 bases and J lost 1 base. The germline V gene encodes CDR1 LNHNV and CDR2 YYDKDF (reference sequence). The length of the CDR3 is 14 residues. CDR3 residues: CATRREGSYNEQFF. As DNA, the CDR3 is TGTGCCACCAGGCGGGAGGGGTCCTACAATGAGCAGTTCTTC.

This clonotype appeared many times. The J gene is TRBJ2-5, the V gene TRBV12-3 or TRBV12-4; 9 nucleotides align to TRBD2. The V segment lost 4 bases and the J segment 3 bases; nucleotides outside the gene matches: 6. The CDR3 runs to 15 residues. The CDR3 loop is CASSSAVAGEETQYF. In DNA form, the CDR3 reads TGTGCCAGCAGTTCTGCTGTAGCGGGAGAAGAGACCCAGTACTTC.

The chain is built from TRBV20-1 and TRBJ2-7; D possibly uses TRBD1 or TRBD2 (5 bases each). CDR1 is DFQATT and CDR2 is SNEGSKA in the germline V gene (reference sequence). The V end was cut by 1 base, the J end by 5 bases, with 12 bases between. The CDR3 is 13 amino acids. In nucleotides, the CDR3 is TGCAGTGCTAGAGTGGGGACCCGGCACGAGCAGTACTTC. Amino acids: CSARVGTRHEQYF.

In this sample, this clonotype turned up a few times. This rearrangement joins TRBV7-6 to TRBJ2-7; 12 positions agree with TRBD2. V lost 6 bases, J lost 0 bases, and 3 bases stayed unmatched. The CDR3 length is 15 residues. The germline CDR1 and CDR2 sequences are SGHVS and FNYEAQ. As DNA, the CDR3 is TGTGCCAGCAGGGGACTAGCGGGTAGCTCCTACGAGCAGTACTTC. Protein: CASRGLAGSSYEQYF.

V gene TRBV5-6 combines with J gene TRBJ2-1; 11 bases agree with TRBD2. The CDR3 runs to 14 residues. After removal of 3 bases from V and 9 bases from J, the junction contained 5 bases not matched to a gene. The V gene's germline CDR1 is SGHDT and CDR2 YYEEEE. For the CDR3, the DNA is TGTGCCAGCAGCTCGACTAGCGGGATGGGTGAGCAGTTCTTC. This codes for CASSSTSGMGEQFF.